This TCR beta chain was captured in a study of T cell responses to AZD1222 COVID-19 vaccine. The trim removed 5 bases at V and 10 bases at J, leaving 9 bases unmatched. Per germline, CDR1 MDHEN and CDR2 SYDVKM. This CDR3 region has 15 residues. Here immunoSEQ multiplex PCR was the method, and the copy in TCRdb shows in-frame clones only, minus some. The sample records around 110,000 clones, 75% to 95% being singletons. This clone was picked up one time. The sample was peripheral blood, taken 28 days after the second AZD1222 dose. The clonotype comes from an adult who received the AZD1222 COVID-19 vaccine. V and J are TRBV28 and TRBJ1-6; 9 nucleotides agree with TRBD1. CDR3 protein: CASSASGQGNSPLHF. The CDR3 nucleotides read TGTGCCAGCAGTGCCTCGGGACAGGGAAACTCACCCCTCCACTTT.